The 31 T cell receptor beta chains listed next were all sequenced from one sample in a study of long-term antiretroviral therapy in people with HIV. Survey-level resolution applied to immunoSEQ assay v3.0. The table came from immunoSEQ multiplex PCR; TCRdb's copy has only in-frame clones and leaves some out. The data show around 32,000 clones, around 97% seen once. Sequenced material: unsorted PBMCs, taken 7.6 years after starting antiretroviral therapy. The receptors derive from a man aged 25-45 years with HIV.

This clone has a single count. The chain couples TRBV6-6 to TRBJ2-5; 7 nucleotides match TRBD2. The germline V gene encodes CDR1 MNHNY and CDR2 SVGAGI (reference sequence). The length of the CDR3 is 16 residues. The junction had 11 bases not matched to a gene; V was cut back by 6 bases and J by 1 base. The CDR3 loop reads CASSEWAGRGQETQYF. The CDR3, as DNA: TGTGCCAGCAGCGAGTGGGCGGGGAGGGGCCAAGAGACCCAGTACTTC.

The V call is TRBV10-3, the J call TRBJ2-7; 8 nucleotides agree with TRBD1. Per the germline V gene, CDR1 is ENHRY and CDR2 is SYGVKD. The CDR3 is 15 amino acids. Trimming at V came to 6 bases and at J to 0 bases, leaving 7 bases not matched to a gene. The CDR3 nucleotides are TGTGCCATCAGCAAGACAGGGGCATCCTCCTACGAGCAGTACTTC. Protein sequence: CAISKTGASSYEQYF.

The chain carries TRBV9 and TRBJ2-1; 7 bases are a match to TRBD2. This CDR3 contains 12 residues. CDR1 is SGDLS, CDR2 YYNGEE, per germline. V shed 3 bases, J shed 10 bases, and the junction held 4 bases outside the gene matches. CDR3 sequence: CASSERGNEQFF. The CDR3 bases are TGTGCCAGCAGCGAGCGGGGAAACGAGCAGTTCTTC.

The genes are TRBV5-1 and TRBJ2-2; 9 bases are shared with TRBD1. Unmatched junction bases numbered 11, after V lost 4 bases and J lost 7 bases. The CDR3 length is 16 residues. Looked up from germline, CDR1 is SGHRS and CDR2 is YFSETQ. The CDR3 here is CASSPTQQGAFGELFF. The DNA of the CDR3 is TGCGCCAGCAGCCCAACCCAACAGGGGGCGTTCGGGGAGCTGTTTTTT.

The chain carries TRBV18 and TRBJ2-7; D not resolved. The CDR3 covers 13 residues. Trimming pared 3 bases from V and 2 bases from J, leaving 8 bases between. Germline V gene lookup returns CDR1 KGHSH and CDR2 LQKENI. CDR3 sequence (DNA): TGTGCCAGCTCACCTTTACCCACCTACGAGCAGTACTTC. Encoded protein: CASSPLPTYEQYF.

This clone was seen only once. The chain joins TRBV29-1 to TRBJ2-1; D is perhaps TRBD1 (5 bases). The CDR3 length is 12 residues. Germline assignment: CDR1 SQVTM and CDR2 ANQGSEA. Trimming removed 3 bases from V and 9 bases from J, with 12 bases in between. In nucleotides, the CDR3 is TGCAGCGTTGAGGTCAGGGTGTTTGAGCAGTTCTTC. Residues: CSVEVRVFEQFF.

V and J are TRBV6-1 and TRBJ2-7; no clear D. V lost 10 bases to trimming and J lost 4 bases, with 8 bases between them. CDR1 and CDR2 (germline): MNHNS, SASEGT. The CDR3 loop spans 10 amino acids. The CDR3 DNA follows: TGTGCCACCCGGAATTACGAGCAGTACTTC. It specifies CATRNYEQYF.

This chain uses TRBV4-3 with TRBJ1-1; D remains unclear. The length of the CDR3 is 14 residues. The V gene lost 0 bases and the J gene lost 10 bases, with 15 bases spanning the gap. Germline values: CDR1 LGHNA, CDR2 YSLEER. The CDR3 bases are TGCGCCAGCAGCCAAGATCGGGTCACCCGGGCAGCTTTCTTT. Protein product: CASSQDRVTRAAFF.

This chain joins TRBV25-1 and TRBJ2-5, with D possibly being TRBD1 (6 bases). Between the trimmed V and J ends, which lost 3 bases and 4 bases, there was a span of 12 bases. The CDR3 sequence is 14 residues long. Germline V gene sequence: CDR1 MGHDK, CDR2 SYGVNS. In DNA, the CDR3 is TGTGCCAGCAGTGACGTGGGGGCCGGAGAGACCCAGTACTTC. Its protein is CASSDVGAGETQYF.

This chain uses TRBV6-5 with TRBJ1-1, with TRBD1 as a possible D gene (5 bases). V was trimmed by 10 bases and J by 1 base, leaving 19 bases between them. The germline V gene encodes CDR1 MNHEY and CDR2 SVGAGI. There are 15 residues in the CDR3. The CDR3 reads CATKRRGWGNTEAFF. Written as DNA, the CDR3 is TGTGCCACTAAGCGAAGGGGCTGGGGGAACACTGAAGCTTTCTTT.

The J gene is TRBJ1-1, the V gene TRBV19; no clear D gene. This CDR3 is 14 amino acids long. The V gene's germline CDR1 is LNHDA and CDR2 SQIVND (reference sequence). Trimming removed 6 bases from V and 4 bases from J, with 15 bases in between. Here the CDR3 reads CASSRRLKSTEAFF. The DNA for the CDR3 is TGTGCCAGTAGCCGGAGGTTAAAAAGCACTGAAGCTTTCTTT.

CDR3 amino acids: CASNPSGVLSDTQYF. The DNA for the CDR3 is TGCGCCAGCAACCCTTCGGGGGTATTGTCAGATACGCAGTATTTT. This chain connects TRBV5-1 to TRBJ2-3; D possibly corresponds to TRBD2 (6 bases). The V gene lost 6 bases and the J gene lost 4 bases, with 18 bases spanning the gap. CDR1 is SGHRS and CDR2 is YFSETQ in the germline V gene. The CDR3 has 15 amino acids.

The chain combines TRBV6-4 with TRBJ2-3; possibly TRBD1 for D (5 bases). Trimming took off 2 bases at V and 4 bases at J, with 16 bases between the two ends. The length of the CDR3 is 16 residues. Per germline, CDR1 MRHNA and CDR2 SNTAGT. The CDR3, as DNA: TGTGCCAGCAGTGACAAGGACACCACGGGCCCAGATACGCAGTATTTT. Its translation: CASSDKDTTGPDTQYF.

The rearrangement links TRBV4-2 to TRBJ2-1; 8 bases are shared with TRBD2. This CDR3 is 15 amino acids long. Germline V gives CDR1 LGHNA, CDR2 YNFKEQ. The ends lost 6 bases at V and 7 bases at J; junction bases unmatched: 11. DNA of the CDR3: TGTGCCAGCAGGATATCAGCGGGAGTACTAAATGAGCAGTTCTTC. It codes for CASRISAGVLNEQFF.

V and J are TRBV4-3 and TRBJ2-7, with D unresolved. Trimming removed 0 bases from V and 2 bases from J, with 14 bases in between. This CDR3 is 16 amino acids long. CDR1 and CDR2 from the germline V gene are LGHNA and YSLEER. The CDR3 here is CASSQEALSNAYEQYF. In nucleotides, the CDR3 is TGCGCCAGCAGCCAAGAGGCACTTTCTAACGCCTACGAGCAGTACTTC.

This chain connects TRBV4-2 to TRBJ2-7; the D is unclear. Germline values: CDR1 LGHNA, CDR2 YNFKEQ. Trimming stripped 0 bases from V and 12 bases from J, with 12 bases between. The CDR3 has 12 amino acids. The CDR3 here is CASSQESSVPYF. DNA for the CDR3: TGTGCCAGCAGCCAAGAAAGCTCAGTTCCGTACTTC.

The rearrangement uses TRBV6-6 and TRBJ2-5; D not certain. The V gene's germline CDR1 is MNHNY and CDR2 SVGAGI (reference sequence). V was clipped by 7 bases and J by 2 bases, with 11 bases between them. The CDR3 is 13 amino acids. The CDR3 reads CASTVRLQETQYF. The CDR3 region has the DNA TGTGCCAGCACTGTACGGTTACAAGAGACCCAGTACTTC.

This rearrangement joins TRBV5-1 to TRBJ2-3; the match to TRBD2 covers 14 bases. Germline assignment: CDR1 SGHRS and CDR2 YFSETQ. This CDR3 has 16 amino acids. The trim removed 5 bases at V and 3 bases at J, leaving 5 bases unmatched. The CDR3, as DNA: TGCGCCAGCAGGGCGACTAGCGGGGGGGGGACAGATACGCAGTATTTT. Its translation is CASRATSGGGTDTQYF. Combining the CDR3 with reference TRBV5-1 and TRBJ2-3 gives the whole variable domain KAGVTQTPRYLIKTRGQQVTLSCSPISGHRSVSWYQQTPGQGLQFLFEYFSETQRNKGNFPGRFSGRQFSNSRSEMNVSTLELGDSALYLCASRATSGGGTDTQYFGPGTRLTVL.

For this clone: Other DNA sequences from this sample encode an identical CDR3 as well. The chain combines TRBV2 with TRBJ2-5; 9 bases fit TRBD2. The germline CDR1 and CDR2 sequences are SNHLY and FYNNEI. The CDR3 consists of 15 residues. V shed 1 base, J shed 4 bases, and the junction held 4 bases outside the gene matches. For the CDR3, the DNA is TGTGCCAGCAGTGAAGGCGGGGGGGCCGGAGAGACCCAGTACTTC. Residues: CASSEGGGAGETQYF.

CDR3: CASSVGGGLDTEAFF. CDR3 in DNA: TGTGCCAGCAGCGTAGGAGGAGGTCTCGACACTGAAGCTTTCTTT. V usage is TRBV9 and J usage is TRBJ1-1, with D unresolved. This CDR3 contains 15 residues. Looked up from germline, CDR1 is SGDLS and CDR2 is YYNGEE. V dropped 0 bases and J dropped 3 bases, with 12 bases sitting between them. Full variable domain (outside the CDR3, taken from reference TRBV9 and TRBJ1-1): DSGVTQTPKHLITATGQRVTLRCSPRSGDLSVYWYQQSLDQGLQFLIQYYNGEERAKGNILERFSAQQFPDLHSELNLSSLELGDSALYFCASSVGGGLDTEAFFGQGTRLTVV.

CDR3 loop: CASSQGLDFVGPYNEQFF. CDR3 DNA: TGCGCCAGCAGCCAAGGATTAGACTTCGTCGGACCCTACAATGAGCAGTTCTTC. V usage is TRBV4-1 and J usage is TRBJ2-1, with D uncertain. With 1 base removed from V and 2 bases from J, the gap between germline ends came to 18 bases. Germline V gene data show CDR1 as MGHRA and CDR2 as YSYEKL. This CDR3 has 18 residues.

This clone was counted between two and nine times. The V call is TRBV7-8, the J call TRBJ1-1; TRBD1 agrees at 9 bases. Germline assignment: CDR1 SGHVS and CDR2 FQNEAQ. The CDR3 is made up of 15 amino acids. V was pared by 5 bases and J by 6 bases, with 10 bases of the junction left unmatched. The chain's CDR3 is CASSPAGTGSPEAFF. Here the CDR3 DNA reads TGTGCCAGCAGCCCAGCCGGGACAGGGTCCCCTGAAGCTTTCTTT.

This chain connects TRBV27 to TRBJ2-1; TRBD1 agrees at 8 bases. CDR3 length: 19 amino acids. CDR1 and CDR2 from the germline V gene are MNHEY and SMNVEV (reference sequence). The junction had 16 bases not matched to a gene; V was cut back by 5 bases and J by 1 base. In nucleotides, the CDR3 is TGTGCCAGCAGTAAGACAGGGGCTACCCTTATTGAATCCTACAATGAGCAGTTCTTC. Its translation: CASSKTGATLIESYNEQFF.

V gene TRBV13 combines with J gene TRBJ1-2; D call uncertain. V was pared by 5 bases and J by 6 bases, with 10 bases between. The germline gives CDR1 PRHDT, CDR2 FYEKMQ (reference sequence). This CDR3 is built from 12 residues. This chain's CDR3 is CASSVTPDGYTF. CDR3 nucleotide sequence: TGTGCCAGCAGCGTTACACCGGATGGCTACACCTTC.

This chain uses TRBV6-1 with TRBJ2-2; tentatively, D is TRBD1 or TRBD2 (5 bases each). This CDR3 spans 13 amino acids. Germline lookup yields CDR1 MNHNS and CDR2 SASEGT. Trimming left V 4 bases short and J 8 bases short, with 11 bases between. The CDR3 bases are TGTGCCAGCAGTGGGGACCCCTCGGGGGAGCTGTTTTTT. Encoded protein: CASSGDPSGELFF.

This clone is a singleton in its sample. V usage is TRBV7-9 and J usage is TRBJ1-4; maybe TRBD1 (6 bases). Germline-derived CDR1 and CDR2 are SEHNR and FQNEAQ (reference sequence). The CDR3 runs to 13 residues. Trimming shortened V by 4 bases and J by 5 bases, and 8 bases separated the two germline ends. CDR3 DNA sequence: TGTGCCAGCAGCTGGACAGAAAATGAAAAACTGTTTTTT. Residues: CASSWTENEKLFF.

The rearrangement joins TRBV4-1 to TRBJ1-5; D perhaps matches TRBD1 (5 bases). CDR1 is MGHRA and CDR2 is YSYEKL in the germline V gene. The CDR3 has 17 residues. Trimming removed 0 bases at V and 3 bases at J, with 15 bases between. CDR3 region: CASSQEGSGLDNQPQHF. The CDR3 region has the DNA TGCGCCAGCAGCCAAGAGGGTTCGGGACTCGACAATCAGCCCCAGCATTTT.

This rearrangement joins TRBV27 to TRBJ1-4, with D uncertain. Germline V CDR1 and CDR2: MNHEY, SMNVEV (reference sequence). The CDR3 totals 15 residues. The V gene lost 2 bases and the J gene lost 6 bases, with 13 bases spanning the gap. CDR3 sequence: CASSLLGSQDEKLFF. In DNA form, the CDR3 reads TGTGCCAGCAGTTTACTGGGGTCGCAGGATGAAAAACTGTTTTTT.

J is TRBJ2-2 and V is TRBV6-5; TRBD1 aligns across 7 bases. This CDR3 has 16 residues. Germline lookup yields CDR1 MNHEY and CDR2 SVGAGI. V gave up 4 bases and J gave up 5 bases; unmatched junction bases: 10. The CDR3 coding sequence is TGTGCCAGCAGTTGGGGACAGCTACAGGGAACCGGGGAGCTGTTTTTT. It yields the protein CASSWGQLQGTGELFF.

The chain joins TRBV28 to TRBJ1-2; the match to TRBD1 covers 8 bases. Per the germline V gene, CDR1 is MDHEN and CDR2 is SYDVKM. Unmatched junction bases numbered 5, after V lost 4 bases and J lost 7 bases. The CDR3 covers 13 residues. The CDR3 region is CASSSQGAGGYTF. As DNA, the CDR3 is TGTGCCAGCAGTTCTCAGGGGGCAGGTGGCTACACCTTC.

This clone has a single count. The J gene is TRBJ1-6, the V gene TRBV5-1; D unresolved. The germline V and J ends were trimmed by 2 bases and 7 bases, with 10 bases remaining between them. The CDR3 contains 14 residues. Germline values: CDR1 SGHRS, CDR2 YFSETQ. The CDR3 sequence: CASSFTGSNSPLHF. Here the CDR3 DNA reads TGCGCCAGCAGCTTTACGGGTTCGAATTCACCCCTCCACTTT.